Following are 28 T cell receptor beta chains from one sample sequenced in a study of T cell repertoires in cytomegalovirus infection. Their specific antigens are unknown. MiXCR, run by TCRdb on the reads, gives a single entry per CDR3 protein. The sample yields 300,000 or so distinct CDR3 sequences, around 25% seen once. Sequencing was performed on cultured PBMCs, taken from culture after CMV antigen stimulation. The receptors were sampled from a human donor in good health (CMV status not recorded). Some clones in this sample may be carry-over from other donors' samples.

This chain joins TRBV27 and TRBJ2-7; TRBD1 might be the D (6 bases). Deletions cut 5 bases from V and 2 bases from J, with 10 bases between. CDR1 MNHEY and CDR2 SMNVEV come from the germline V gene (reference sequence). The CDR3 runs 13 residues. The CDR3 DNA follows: TGTGCCAGCAGTCAGGGGCGAACCTACGAGCAGTACTTC. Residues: CASSQGRTYEQYF.

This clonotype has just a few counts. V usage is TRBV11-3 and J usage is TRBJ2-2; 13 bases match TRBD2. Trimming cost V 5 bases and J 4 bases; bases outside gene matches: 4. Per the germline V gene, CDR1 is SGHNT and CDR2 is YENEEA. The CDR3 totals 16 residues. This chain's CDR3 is CASSDRLAGGTGELFF. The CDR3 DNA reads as TGTGCCAGCAGCGACAGACTAGCGGGAGGCACCGGGGAGCTGTTTTTT.

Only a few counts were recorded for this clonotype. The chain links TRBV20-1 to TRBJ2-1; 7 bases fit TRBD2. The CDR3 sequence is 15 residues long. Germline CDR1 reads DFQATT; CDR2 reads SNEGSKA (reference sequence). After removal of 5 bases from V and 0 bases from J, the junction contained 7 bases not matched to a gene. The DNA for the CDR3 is TGCAGTGCTCTGCCCGGGAGGAACTCCTACAATGAGCAGTTCTTC. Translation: CSALPGRNSYNEQFF.

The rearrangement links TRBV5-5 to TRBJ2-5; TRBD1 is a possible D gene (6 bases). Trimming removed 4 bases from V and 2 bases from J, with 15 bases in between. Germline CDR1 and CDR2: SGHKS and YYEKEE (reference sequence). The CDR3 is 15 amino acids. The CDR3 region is CASSPRQASQETQYF. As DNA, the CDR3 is TGTGCCAGCAGCCCCCGACAGGCCTCGCAAGAGACCCAGTACTTC. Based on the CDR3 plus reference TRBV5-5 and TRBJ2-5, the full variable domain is DAGVTQSPTHLIKTRGQQVTLRCSPISGHKSVSWYQQVLGQGPQFIFQYYEKEERGRGNFPDRFSARQFPNYSSELNVNALLLGDSALYLCASSPRQASQETQYFGPGTRLLVL.

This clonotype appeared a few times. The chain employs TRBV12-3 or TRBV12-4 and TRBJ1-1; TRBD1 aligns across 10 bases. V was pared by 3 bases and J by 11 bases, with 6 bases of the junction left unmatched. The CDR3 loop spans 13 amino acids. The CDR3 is CASSFRDRGPAFF. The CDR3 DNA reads TGTGCCAGCAGTTTCCGGGACAGGGGTCCCGCTTTCTTT.

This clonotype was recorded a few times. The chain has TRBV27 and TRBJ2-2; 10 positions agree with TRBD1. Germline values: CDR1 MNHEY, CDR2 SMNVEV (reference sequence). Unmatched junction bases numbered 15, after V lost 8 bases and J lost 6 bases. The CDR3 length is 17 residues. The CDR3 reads CASRWFTGQGVSGELFF. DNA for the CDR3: TGTGCCAGCCGCTGGTTCACCGGACAGGGGGTATCCGGGGAGCTGTTTTTT.

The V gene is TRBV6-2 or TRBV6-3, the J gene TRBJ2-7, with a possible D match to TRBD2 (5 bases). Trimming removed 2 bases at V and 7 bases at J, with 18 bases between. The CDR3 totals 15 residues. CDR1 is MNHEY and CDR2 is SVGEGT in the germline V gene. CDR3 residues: CASSYLPGGRGEQYV. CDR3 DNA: TGTGCCAGCAGTTACCTCCCGGGCGGTCGCGGGGAGCAGTACGTC.

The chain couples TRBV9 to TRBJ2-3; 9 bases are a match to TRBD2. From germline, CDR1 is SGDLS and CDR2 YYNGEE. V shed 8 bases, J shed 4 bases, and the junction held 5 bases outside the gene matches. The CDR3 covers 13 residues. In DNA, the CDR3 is TGTGCCAGTGGGGAGCGGGAGGCAGATACGCAGTATTTT. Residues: CASGEREADTQYF.

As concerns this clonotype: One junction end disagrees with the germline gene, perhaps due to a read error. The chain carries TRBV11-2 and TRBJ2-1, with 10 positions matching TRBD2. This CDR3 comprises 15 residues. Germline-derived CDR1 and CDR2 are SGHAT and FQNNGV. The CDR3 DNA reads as TGTGTCAGCAGCACTCTAGCGGGAGTTAACAATGAGCAGTTCTTC. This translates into CVSSTLAGVNNEQFF.

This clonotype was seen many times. The CDR3 DNA is TGTGCCAGCAGCCAAGAAATGGCTAGCGAATACAATGAGCAGTTCTTC. Amino acids: CASSQEMASEYNEQFF. The V gene is TRBV4-2, the J gene TRBJ2-1; a possible D gene is TRBD2 (6 bases). Trimming shortened V by 0 bases and J by 4 bases, and 13 bases separated the two germline ends. The germline CDR1 and CDR2 sequences are LGHNA and YNFKEQ. The CDR3 length is 16 residues.

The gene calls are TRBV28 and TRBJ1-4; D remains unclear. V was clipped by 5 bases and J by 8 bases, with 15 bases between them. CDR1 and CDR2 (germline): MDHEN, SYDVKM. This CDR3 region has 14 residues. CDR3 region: CASSTPTRREKLFF. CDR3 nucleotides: TGTGCCAGCAGTACCCCGACCCGACGCGAAAAACTGTTTTTT. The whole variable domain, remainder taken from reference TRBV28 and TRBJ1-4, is DVKVTQSSRYLVKRTGEKVFLECVQDMDHENMFWYRQDPGLGLRLIYFSYDVKMKEKGDIPEGYSVSREKKERFSLILESASTNQTSMYLCASSTPTRREKLFFGSGTQLSVL.

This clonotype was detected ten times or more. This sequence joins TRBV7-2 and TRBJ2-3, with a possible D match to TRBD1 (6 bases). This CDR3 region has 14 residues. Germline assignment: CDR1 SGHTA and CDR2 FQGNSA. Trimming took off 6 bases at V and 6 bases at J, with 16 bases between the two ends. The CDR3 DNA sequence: TGTGCCAGCAGTCCGACAGGTCGCGTGGATACGCAGTATTTT. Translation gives CASSPTGRVDTQYF.

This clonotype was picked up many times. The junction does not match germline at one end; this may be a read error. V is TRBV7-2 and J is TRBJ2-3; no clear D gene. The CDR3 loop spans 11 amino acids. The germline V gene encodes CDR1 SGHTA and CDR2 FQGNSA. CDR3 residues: CASSLADMQYF. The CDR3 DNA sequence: TGTGCCAGCAGCTTAGCAGATATGCAGTATTTT.

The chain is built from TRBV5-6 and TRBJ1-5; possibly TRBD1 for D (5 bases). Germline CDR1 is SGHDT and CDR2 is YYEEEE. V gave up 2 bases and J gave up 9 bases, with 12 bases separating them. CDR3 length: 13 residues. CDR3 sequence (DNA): TGTGCCAGCAGCTTTGGAGGCGGGGGGCCCCAGCATTTT. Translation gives CASSFGGGGPQHF.

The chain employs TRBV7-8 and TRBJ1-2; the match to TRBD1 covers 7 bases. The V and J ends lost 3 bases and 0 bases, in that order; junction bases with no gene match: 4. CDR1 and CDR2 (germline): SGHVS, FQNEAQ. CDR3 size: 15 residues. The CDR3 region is CASSFTGDSNYGYTF. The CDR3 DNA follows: TGTGCCAGCAGCTTCACAGGGGATTCTAACTATGGCTACACCTTC.

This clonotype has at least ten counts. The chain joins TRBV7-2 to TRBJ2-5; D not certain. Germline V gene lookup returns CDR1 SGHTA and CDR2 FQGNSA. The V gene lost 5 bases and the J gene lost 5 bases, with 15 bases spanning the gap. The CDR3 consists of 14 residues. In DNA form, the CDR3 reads TGTGCCAGCAGCATCCGACGGGTGGACGAGACCCAGTACTTC. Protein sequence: CASSIRRVDETQYF.

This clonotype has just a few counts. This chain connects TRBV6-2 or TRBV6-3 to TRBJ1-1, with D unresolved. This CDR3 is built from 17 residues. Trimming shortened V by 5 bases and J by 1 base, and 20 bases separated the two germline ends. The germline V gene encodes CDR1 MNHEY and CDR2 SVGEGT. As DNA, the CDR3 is TGTGCCAGCAGTGCGTACCCGCCGTCTCGGGCGAACACTGAAGCTTTCTTT. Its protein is CASSAYPPSRANTEAFF.

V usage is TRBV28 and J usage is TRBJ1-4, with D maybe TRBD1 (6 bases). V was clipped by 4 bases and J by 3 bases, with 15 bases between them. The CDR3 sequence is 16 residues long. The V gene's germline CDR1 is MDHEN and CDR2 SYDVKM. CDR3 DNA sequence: TGTGCCAGCAGTTCCACTCCTGACAGGCCTAATGAAAAACTGTTTTTT. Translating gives CASSSTPDRPNEKLFF. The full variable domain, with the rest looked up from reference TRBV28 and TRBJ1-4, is DVKVTQSSRYLVKRTGEKVFLECVQDMDHENMFWYRQDPGLGLRLIYFSYDVKMKEKGDIPEGYSVSREKKERFSLILESASTNQTSMYLCASSSTPDRPNEKLFFGSGTQLSVL.

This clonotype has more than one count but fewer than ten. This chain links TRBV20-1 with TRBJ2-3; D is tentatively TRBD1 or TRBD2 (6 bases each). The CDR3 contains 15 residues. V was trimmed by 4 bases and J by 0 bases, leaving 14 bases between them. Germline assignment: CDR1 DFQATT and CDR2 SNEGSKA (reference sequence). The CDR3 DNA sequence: TGCAGTGCTATCGAACGGGGGCTCAGCACAGATACGCAGTATTTT. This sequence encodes CSAIERGLSTDTQYF.

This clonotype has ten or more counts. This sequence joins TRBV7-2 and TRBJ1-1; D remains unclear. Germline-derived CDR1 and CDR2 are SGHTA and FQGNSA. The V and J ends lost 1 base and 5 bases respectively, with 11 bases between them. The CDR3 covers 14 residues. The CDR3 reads CASSLVVGVTEAFF. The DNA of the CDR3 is TGTGCCAGCAGCTTAGTTGTTGGGGTTACTGAAGCTTTCTTT.

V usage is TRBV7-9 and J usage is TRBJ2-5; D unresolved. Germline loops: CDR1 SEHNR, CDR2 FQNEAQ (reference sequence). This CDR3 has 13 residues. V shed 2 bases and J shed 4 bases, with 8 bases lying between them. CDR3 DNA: TGTGCCAGCAGCTTATGGCCGGGAGAGACCCAGTACTTC. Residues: CASSLWPGETQYF. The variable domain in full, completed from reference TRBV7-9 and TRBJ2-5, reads DTGVSQNPRHKITKRGQNVTFRCDPISEHNRLYWYRQTLGQGPEFLTYFQNEAQLEKSRLLSDRFSAERPKGSFSTLEIQRTEQGDSAMYLCASSLWPGETQYFGPGTRLLVL.

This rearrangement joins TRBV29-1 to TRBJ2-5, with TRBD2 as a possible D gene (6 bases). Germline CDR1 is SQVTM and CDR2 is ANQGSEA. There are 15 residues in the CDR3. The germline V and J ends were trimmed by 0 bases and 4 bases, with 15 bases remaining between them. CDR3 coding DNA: TGCAGCGTTGAAGATTGGACACCGCGGGGAGAGACCCAGTACTTC. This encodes CSVEDWTPRGETQYF.

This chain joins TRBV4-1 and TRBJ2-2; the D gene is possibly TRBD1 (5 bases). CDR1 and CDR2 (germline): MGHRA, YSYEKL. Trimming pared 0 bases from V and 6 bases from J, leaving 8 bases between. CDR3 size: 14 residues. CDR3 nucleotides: TGCGCCAGCAGCCAAGAGGGGCTCGCCGGGGAGCTGTTTTTT. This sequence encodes CASSQEGLAGELFF.

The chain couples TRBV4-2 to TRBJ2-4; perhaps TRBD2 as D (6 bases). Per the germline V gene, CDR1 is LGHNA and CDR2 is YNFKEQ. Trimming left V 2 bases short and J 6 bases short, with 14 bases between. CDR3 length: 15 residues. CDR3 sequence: CASSQRRGKGNIQYF. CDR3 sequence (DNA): TGTGCCAGCAGCCAACGCCGCGGGAAGGGAAACATTCAGTACTTC.

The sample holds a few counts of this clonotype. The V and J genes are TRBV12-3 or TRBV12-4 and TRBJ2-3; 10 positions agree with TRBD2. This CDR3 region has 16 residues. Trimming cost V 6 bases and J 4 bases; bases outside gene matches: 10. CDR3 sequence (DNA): TGTGCCAGCAGCTTATCGACTAGCGGGTTCGCAGATACGCAGTATTTT. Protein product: CASSLSTSGFADTQYF.

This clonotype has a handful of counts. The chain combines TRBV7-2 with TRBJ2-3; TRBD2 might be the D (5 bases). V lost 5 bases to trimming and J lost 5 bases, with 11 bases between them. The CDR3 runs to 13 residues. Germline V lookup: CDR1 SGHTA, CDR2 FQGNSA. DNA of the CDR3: TGTGCCAGCAGCCCGAACCGGGGAGATACGCAGTATTTT. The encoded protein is CASSPNRGDTQYF.

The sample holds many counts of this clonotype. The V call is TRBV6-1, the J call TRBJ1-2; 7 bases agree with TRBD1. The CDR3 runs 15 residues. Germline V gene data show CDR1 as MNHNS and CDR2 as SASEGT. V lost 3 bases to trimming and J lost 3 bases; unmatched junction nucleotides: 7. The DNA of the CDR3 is TGTGCCAGCAGTGATCCCTCAGGGGGGTACTATGGCTACACCTTC. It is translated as CASSDPSGGYYGYTF.

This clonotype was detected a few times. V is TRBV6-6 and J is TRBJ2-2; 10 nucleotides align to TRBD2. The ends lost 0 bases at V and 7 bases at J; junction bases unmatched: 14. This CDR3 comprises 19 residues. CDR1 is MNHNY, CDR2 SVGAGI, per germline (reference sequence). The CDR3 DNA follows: TGTGCCAGCAGTTACTCGAGGCCTAGCGGGAGTGTAGCGAGCGGGGAGCTGTTTTTT. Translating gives CASSYSRPSGSVASGELFF.